This passage covers 32 T cell receptor beta chains from one sample sequenced in a study of blood T cell repertoires in COVID-19. Produced via immunoSEQ multiplex PCR; TCRdb's table is partial and in-frame only. In the table there are a few hundred thousand clones, approximately 80% of which are singletons. Sequencing was performed on PBMCs or T cells enriched from blood (not recorded which). Source of these receptors: a woman aged 40 to 50 with acute COVID-19.

Comments on this clone: Other DNA sequences in the sample encode the same CDR3. The rearrangement links TRBV29-1 to TRBJ2-4; 10 bases map to TRBD2. The CDR3 length is 13 residues. The trim removed 5 bases at V and 14 bases at J, leaving 12 bases unmatched. Germline V gene data show CDR1 as SQVTM and CDR2 as ANQGSEA. CDR3 bases: TGCAGCGTTTCGCTAGCGGGGGCCTATGGGGAGTACTTC. Its protein is CSVSLAGAYGEYF.

The CDR3 sequence is CASSQHPDRGYEQYF. The CDR3 nucleotides read TGCGCCAGCAGCCAGCACCCGGACAGGGGCTACGAGCAGTACTTC. This chain uses TRBV4-3 with TRBJ2-7; the match to TRBD1 covers 9 bases. V was pared by 3 bases and J by 3 bases, with 6 bases of the junction left unmatched. CDR1 and CDR2 (germline): LGHNA, YSLEER. CDR3 length: 15 amino acids.

This clone appeared once. The CDR3 DNA reads as TGTGCCAGTAGTCGGACAACCGATAGCAATCAGCCCCAGCATTTT. It translates to CASSRTTDSNQPQHF. V is TRBV19 and J is TRBJ1-5; tentative D call: TRBD1 (5 bases). The germline V gene has CDR1 LNHDA and CDR2 SQIVND (reference sequence). The CDR3 is 15 residues long. With 5 bases removed from V and 0 bases from J, the gap between germline ends came to 11 bases.

This clone was seen only a few times. This chain connects TRBV5-1 to TRBJ1-1; D not certain. Germline V gene data show CDR1 as SGHRS and CDR2 as YFSETQ. This CDR3 comprises 13 residues. V was cut by 3 bases and J by 1 base, with 7 bases left in between. The CDR3 DNA reads as TGCGCCAGCAGCTATGGAGGGAACACTGAAGCTTTCTTT. It yields the protein CASSYGGNTEAFF.

The gene calls are TRBV6-5 and TRBJ1-5; 7 bases align to TRBD1. This CDR3 region has 13 residues. Per germline, CDR1 MNHEY and CDR2 SVGAGI. V lost 6 bases to trimming and J lost 4 bases; unmatched junction nucleotides: 3. The CDR3 region has the DNA TGTGCCAGCAGACCGGGACAGAATCAGCCCCAGCATTTT. Translation gives CASRPGQNQPQHF.

This sequence joins TRBV11-2 and TRBJ1-6; 9 nucleotides line up with TRBD1. The CDR3 sequence is 16 residues long. Germline CDR1 is SGHAT and CDR2 is FQNNGV. J gave up 7 bases and V 6 bases, and 10 bases lay outside the gene matches. The CDR3 DNA reads TGTGCCAGCAGGCACGGACAGGGGTGGGGCAATTCACCCCTCCACTTT. Its translation: CASRHGQGWGNSPLHF.

The chain joins TRBV6-5 to TRBJ1-1; D is ambiguous. CDR1 and CDR2 (germline): MNHEY, SVGAGI. This CDR3 has 14 amino acids. The V gene lost 6 bases and the J gene lost 2 bases, with 13 bases spanning the gap. CDR3 coding DNA: TGTGCCAGCAGCACGGCCCGACTCAACACTGAAGCTTTCTTT. Residues: CASSTARLNTEAFF.

J is TRBJ2-3 and V is TRBV6-6; tentatively, D is TRBD2 (5 bases). There are 16 residues in the CDR3. Trimming took 5 bases from V and 2 from J, leaving 17 bases between them. The germline V gene has CDR1 MNHNY and CDR2 SVGAGI (reference sequence). CDR3 sequence: CASSRLAAVYTDTQYF. The CDR3 coding sequence is TGTGCCAGCAGTCGCCTTGCAGCGGTCTACACAGATACGCAGTATTTT.

This clone appeared a single time. This rearrangement joins TRBV6-5 to TRBJ1-1; the D is unclear. V was clipped by 3 bases and J by 3 bases, with 11 bases between them. Germline assignment: CDR1 MNHEY and CDR2 SVGAGI. The CDR3 consists of 14 residues. The CDR3 is CASSYRSVYTEAFF. The CDR3, as DNA: TGTGCCAGCAGTTATCGCTCGGTATACACTGAAGCTTTCTTT.

The chain has TRBV19 and TRBJ1-4; D is perhaps TRBD1 (5 bases). Germline CDR1 reads LNHDA; CDR2 reads SQIVND (reference sequence). This CDR3 spans 16 amino acids. Trimming removed 4 bases at V and 7 bases at J, with 19 bases between. DNA of the CDR3: TGTGCCAGTAGTACCCCATCGGGGGGAGGGCGTGAAAAACTGTTTTTT. Its protein product is CASSTPSGGGREKLFF.

The genes are TRBV19 and TRBJ2-2, with 7 bases that match TRBD2. The CDR3 loop spans 16 amino acids. From germline, CDR1 is LNHDA and CDR2 SQIVND (reference sequence). V lost 9 bases and J lost 4; bases outside the gene matches: 14. This CDR3 reads CASTGTGLYGTGELFF. CDR3 DNA sequence: TGTGCCAGCACCGGGACGGGACTATATGGCACCGGGGAGCTGTTTTTT.

This rearrangement joins TRBV9 to TRBJ2-3; weak D call: TRBD1 (5 bases). The CDR3 is 17 residues long. Trimming took 2 bases from V and 1 from J, leaving 17 bases between them. Germline values: CDR1 SGDLS, CDR2 YYNGEE. CDR3 sequence: CASSVAGPYAGTDTQYF. For the CDR3, the DNA is TGTGCCAGCAGCGTCGCAGGGCCTTATGCGGGCACAGATACGCAGTATTTT.

At least ten counts were recorded for this clone. The chain combines TRBV21-1 with TRBJ2-7; the table calls TRBD2, which could not be checked here. TRBV21-1 is marked as a pseudogene. CDR3 length equals 19 residues. The CDR3 protein is CASSKAIRLAGAKDYEQYF. The CDR3 bases are TGTGCCAGCAGCAAAGCAATTAGACTAGCGGGAGCCAAGGACTACGAGCAGTACTTC.

This clone appeared many times. V usage is TRBV28 and J usage is TRBJ1-2, with D possibly matching TRBD1 (6 bases). V was trimmed by 3 bases and J by 5 bases, leaving 16 bases between them. Germline CDR1 MDHEN, CDR2 SYDVKM. CDR3 size: 15 residues. For the CDR3, the DNA is TGTGCCAGCAGTTTGAGAACAGGGTGGCGGTATGGCTACACCTTC. Amino acid sequence: CASSLRTGWRYGYTF.

A few counts support this clone. The chain has TRBV5-3 and TRBJ2-1; D perhaps matches TRBD2 (6 bases). TRBV5-3 is flagged as an ORF with uncertain function. V lost 4 bases and J 0 bases, leaving 20 bases between the germline ends. The CDR3 loop spans 18 amino acids. The CDR3 DNA reads TGTGCCAGAAGCGGAAAACGGACTAAACGTAGCTCCTACAATGAGCAGTTCTTC. This translates into CARSGKRTKRSSYNEQFF.

The chain is built from TRBV5-1 and TRBJ2-5; TRBD2 aligns across 12 bases. Trimming took 3 bases from V and 5 from J; bases not matched to a gene: 2. The V gene's germline CDR1 is SGHRS and CDR2 YFSETQ. The CDR3 has 14 residues. CDR3 DNA: TGCGCCAGCAGCTCTAGCGGGAGGGTCGAGACCCAGTACTTC. Translation gives CASSSSGRVETQYF.

The V gene is TRBV29-1, the J gene TRBJ1-2; D is uncertain. Germline V CDR1 and CDR2: SQVTM, ANQGSEA. V was cut by 4 bases and J by 2 bases, with 11 bases left in between. The CDR3 has 13 residues. CDR3 amino acids: CSVVLQPNYGYTF. In DNA, the CDR3 is TGCAGCGTTGTGCTACAGCCAAACTATGGCTACACCTTC.

This clone was seen a handful of times. V is TRBV10-3 and J is TRBJ2-7; weak D call: TRBD1 (6 bases). V lost 0 bases to trimming and J lost 4 bases, with 13 bases between them. This CDR3 has 15 amino acids. Germline lookup yields CDR1 ENHRY and CDR2 SYGVKD. The CDR3 DNA sequence: TGTGCCATCAGTGAGTCGCCAGGACAGACTTACGAGCAGTACTTC. Encoded protein: CAISESPGQTYEQYF.

CDR3 residues: CASREGRQYF. In nucleotides, the CDR3 is TGTGCCAGCAGAGAGGGCCGGCAGTATTTT. V is TRBV2 and J is TRBJ2-3; D possibly corresponds to TRBD2 (5 bases). Trimming took 6 bases from V and 11 from J, leaving 9 bases between them. The CDR3 loop spans 10 amino acids. Germline V CDR1 and CDR2: SNHLY, FYNNEI.

The chain has TRBV6-5 and TRBJ2-3, with 12 nucleotides matching TRBD2. Germline CDR1 and CDR2: MNHEY and SVGAGI. The V segment lost 2 bases and the J segment 5 bases; nucleotides outside the gene matches: 5. This CDR3 has 16 residues. The CDR3 region has the DNA TGTGCCAGCAGTTACATTACTAGCGGGGGGATAGATACGCAGTATTTT. It codes for CASSYITSGGIDTQYF.

This CDR3 reads CASSQVGTSGSSEQYF. The CDR3 nucleotides read TGCGCCAGCAGCCAAGTAGGGACTAGCGGGAGTAGCGAGCAGTACTTC. This chain links TRBV4-1 with TRBJ2-7; 14 bases align to TRBD2. Germline V lookup: CDR1 MGHRA, CDR2 YSYEKL. J gave up 6 bases and V 1 base, and 5 bases lay outside the gene matches. The CDR3 length is 16 residues.

The chain couples TRBV7-8 to TRBJ1-2, with a weak D call TRBD1 (6 bases). The V and J ends lost 7 bases and 3 bases respectively, with 15 bases between them. The CDR3 runs to 14 residues. From germline, CDR1 is SGHVS and CDR2 FQNEAQ. The DNA of the CDR3 is TGTGCCAGCAAAAGTACAGGGAGCGACTATGGCTACACCTTC. Its translation is CASKSTGSDYGYTF.

V usage is TRBV7-8 and J usage is TRBJ2-3; a weak D match, TRBD1 (5 bases). Germline V gives CDR1 SGHVS, CDR2 FQNEAQ. The CDR3 is 19 amino acids. Trimming pared 1 base from V and 4 bases from J, leaving 24 bases between. The CDR3 coding sequence is TGTGCCAGCAGCTTAGATATGTTTTCCAGGACACTGGACCCAGATACGCAGTATTTT. As protein: CASSLDMFSRTLDPDTQYF. The full variable domain, with the rest looked up from reference TRBV7-8 and TRBJ2-3, is GAGVSQSPRYKVAKRGQDVALRCDPISGHVSLFWYQQALGQGPEFLTYFQNEAQLDKSGLPSDRFFAERPEGSVSTLKIQRTQQEDSAVYLCASSLDMFSRTLDPDTQYFGPGTRLTVL.

The J gene is TRBJ2-7, the V gene TRBV19, with a possible D match to TRBD2 (6 bases). Trimming stripped 8 bases from V and 2 bases from J, with 13 bases between. Germline CDR1 reads LNHDA; CDR2 reads SQIVND (reference sequence). This CDR3 spans 13 amino acids. Here the CDR3 DNA reads TGTGCCAGTTCTGCGGGATTGGCCTACGAGCAGTACTTC. Translating gives CASSAGLAYEQYF.

This rearrangement joins TRBV24-1 to TRBJ1-5; D call uncertain. CDR1 KGHDR and CDR2 SFDVKD come from the germline V gene. The length of the CDR3 is 15 residues. V gave up 5 bases and J gave up 4 bases, with 14 bases separating them. In nucleotides, the CDR3 is TGTGCCACCAGTGCAAATCACATGCCTAATCAGCCCCAGCATTTT. This sequence encodes CATSANHMPNQPQHF.

The V gene is TRBV4-1, the J gene TRBJ1-5; 7 bases agree with TRBD1. V was clipped by 4 bases and J by 3 bases; unmatched bases: 6. CDR1 is MGHRA and CDR2 is YSYEKL in the germline V gene. This CDR3 spans 15 amino acids. The chain's CDR3 is CASSLTTGNNQPQHF. CDR3 in DNA: TGCGCCAGCAGCCTAACGACAGGGAACAATCAGCCCCAGCATTTT.

In nucleotides, the CDR3 is TGCGCCAGCAGCCCGGGACTAGCGGGAAGCACAGATACGCAGTATTTT. Encoded protein: CASSPGLAGSTDTQYF. This chain joins TRBV5-1 and TRBJ2-3, with TRBD2 matching over 13 bases. Germline loops: CDR1 SGHRS, CDR2 YFSETQ. CDR3 size: 16 residues. Trimming took 4 bases from V and 0 from J; bases not matched to a gene: 2.

The rearrangement uses TRBV11-3 and TRBJ1-1; D might be TRBD1 (5 bases). The CDR3 runs 13 residues. Germline V CDR1 and CDR2: SGHNT, YENEEA. V lost 2 bases and J lost 5, with 9 bases in between. The CDR3 region is CASSLSGWTEAFF. CDR3 DNA: TGTGCCAGCAGCTTATCAGGGTGGACTGAAGCTTTCTTT.

V is TRBV7-2 and J is TRBJ2-2; 8 nucleotides align to TRBD1. The CDR3 spans 15 residues. The junction had 1 base not matched to a gene; V was cut back by 2 bases and J by 2 bases. CDR1 is SGHTA and CDR2 is FQGNSA in the germline V gene. CDR3 amino acids: CASSLQGANTGELFF. As DNA, the CDR3 is TGTGCCAGCAGCTTACAGGGGGCCAACACCGGGGAGCTGTTTTTT.

This clone was seen just once. The chain combines TRBV5-1 with TRBJ2-6; the D gene is possibly TRBD1 (6 bases). This CDR3 spans 17 amino acids. Germline CDR1 is SGHRS and CDR2 is YFSETQ. With 2 bases removed from V and 1 base from J, the gap between germline ends came to 13 bases. The DNA for the CDR3 is TGCGCCAGCAGCTTCCTTTATACAGGGTCTGGGGCCAACGTCCTGACTTTC. It specifies CASSFLYTGSGANVLTF.

The chain recombines TRBV30 with TRBJ2-2, with TRBD1 matching 9 bases. With 7 bases clipped from V and 2 bases from J, the junction kept 8 bases outside the gene matches. The CDR3 covers 15 residues. CDR1 and CDR2 from the germline V gene are GTSNPN and SVGIG (reference sequence). This chain's CDR3 is CASSLGQGNTGELFF. The CDR3 nucleotides read TGTGCCTCCTCTCTGGGACAGGGAAACACCGGGGAGCTGTTTTTT.

The chain employs TRBV19 and TRBJ1-2; D possibly corresponds to TRBD1 (5 bases). The CDR3 is 14 residues long. The ends were cut back, 3 bases at V and 5 bases at J, with 13 bases in the middle. Germline-derived CDR1 and CDR2 are LNHDA and SQIVND (reference sequence). CDR3 protein: CASSMGPYLYGYTF. As DNA, the CDR3 is TGTGCCAGTAGTATGGGGCCTTACCTATATGGCTACACCTTC.